This T cell receptor beta chain was identified in a study of shared T cell receptors in the human thymus. TCRdb keeps only in-frame clones here, not all; method: immunoSEQ multiplex PCR. The sample lists 550,000 to 800,000 clones, approximately 83% occurring once. Germline lookup yields CDR1 SGHDT and CDR2 YYEEEE. This CDR3 is built from 13 residues. V was clipped by 2 bases and J by 2 bases, with 7 bases between them. This clone was seen more than once but under ten times. These data were likewise used in another study, on human thymus T cells. That report adds: Thymus pieces cut out during corrective heart surgery were the tissue that was used.

Sequenced: thymocytes. The clonotype originates from a girl younger than two with a congenital heart defect. The rearrangement links TRBV5-6 to TRBJ1-2; D is unresolved. Written as DNA, the CDR3 is TGTGCCAGCAGCTTAGACGGGAACTATGGCTACACCTTC. Translation gives CASSLDGNYGYTF.